The text below deals with one T cell receptor beta chain. At one end the junction does not follow the germline gene, possibly because of a read error. These data originate in a study of blood T cells in healthy people across ages. CDR3 length: 14 residues. Per germline, CDR1 DFQATT and CDR2 SNEGSKA (reference sequence). Together with a sample-barcoded 5' primer, a J-beta primer mix was included in a second PCR lasting roughly 6 to 12 cycles. TCRdb itself ran the 5' RACE reads through MiXCR, one entry per CDR3 protein. The table includes about 1.1 million distinct CDR3 sequences, around two fifths detected once.

The origin of this receptor is a man between 18 and 29 years old in good health. Material for sequencing was blood. V and J are TRBV20-1 and TRBJ2-1; 11 bases line up with TRBD2. Gene TRBJ2-7 matches the end of the DNA better, so the J call may be wrong. The chain's CDR3 is CSTRGLAGYNEQYF. The CDR3 coding sequence is TGCAGTACTAGAGGACTAGCGGGTTACAATGAGCAGTACTTC.